Detailed here is one TCR beta chain. The target antigen is unknown. These data belong to a study of early T cells in non-severe SARS-CoV-2 infection. Across the whole study: The authors sequenced bulk RNA from unsorted whole blood, leaving chains unpaired. Study-level findings and limits: VDJdb-based annotation leaned toward anti-spike CD8 responses and missed private and CD4 specificities.

cDNA molecules, individually, were tagged with unique molecular identifiers. TCRdb re-analysed the 5' RACE reads in MiXCR, keeping a single row per CDR3 protein. The table has 50,000 to 60,000 distinct CDR3 sequences, under 14% seen once. Germline V gives CDR1 DFQATT, CDR2 SNEGSKA (reference sequence). This CDR3 is 12 amino acids long. V lost 6 bases, J lost 1 base, and 8 bases lay in between. The specimen was whole blood. The clonotype originates from an adult who was a healthcare worker with PCR-confirmed SARS-CoV-2 infection or an uninfected control (not recorded which). The rearrangement uses TRBV20-1 and TRBJ2-3; D is undetermined. CDR3 DNA sequence: TGCAGTGCCGGCGGTGGCACAGATACGCAGTATTTT. Its protein product is CSAGGGTDTQYF.